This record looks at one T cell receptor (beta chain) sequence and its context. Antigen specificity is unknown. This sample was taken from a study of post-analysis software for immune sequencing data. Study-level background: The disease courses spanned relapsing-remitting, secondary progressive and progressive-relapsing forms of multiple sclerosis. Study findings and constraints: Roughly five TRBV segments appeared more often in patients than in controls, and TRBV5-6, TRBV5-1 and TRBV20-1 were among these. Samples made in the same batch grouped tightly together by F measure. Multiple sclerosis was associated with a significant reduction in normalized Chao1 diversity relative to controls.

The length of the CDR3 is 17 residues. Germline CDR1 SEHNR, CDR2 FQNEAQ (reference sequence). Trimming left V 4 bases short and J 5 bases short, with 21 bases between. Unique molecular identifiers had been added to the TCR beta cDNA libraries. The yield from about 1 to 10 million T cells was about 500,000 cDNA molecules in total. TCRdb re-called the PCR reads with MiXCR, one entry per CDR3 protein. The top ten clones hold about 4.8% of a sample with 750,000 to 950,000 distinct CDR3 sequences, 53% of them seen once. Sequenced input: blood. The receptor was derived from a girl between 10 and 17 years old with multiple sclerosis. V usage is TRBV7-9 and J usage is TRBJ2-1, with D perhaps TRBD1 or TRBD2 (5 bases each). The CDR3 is CASSSQSGREGHNEQFF. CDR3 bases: TGTGCCAGCAGCTCCCAAAGCGGCAGAGAGGGACACAATGAGCAGTTCTTC. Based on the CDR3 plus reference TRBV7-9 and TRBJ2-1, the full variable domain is DTGVSQNPRHKITKRGQNVTFRCDPISEHNRLYWYRQTLGQGPEFLTYFQNEAQLEKSRLLSDRFSAERPKGSFSTLEIQRTEQGDSAMYLCASSSQSGREGHNEQFFGPGTRLTVL.